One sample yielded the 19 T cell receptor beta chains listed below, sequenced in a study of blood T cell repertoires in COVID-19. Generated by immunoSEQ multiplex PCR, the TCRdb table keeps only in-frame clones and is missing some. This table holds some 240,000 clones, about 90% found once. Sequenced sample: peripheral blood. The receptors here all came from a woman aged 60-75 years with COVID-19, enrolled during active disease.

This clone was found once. The DNA for the CDR3 is TGTGCCTGGATCCTAAGATCGGGACAGGACAACTTGAACACTGAAGCTTTCTTT. This gives the protein CAWILRSGQDNLNTEAFF. This sequence joins TRBV30 and TRBJ1-1; 8 bases align to TRBD1. CDR3 length equals 18 residues. The V and J ends lost 4 bases and 0 bases, in that order; junction bases with no gene match: 16. Per the germline V gene, CDR1 is GTSNPN and CDR2 is SVGIG (reference sequence).

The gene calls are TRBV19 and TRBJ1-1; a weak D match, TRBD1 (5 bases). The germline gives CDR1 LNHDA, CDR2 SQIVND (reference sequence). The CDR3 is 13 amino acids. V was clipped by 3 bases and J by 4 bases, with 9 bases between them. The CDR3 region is CASSIMTATEAFF. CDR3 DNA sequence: TGTGCCAGTAGTATTATGACAGCCACTGAAGCTTTCTTT.

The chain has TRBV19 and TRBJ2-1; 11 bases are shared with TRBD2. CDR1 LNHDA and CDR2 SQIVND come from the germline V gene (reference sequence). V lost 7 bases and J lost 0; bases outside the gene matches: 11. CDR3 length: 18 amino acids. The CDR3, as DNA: TGTGCCAGTACGGACAGCGCTAGCGGGGGGCCCTCCTACAATGAGCAGTTCTTC. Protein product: CASTDSASGGPSYNEQFF.

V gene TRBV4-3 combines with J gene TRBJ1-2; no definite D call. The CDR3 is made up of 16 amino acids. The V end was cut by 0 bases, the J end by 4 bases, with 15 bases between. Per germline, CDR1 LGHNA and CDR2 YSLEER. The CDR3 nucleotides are TGCGCCAGCAGCCAAGATCCACTCGAGGAAATCTATGGCTACACCTTC. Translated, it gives CASSQDPLEEIYGYTF.

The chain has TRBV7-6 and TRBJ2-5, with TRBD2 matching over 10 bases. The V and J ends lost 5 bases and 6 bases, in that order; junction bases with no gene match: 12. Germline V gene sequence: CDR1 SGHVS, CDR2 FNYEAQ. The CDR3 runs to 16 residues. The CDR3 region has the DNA TGTGCCAGCAGCCTCTCCCAGCGGGGGGGGCCTAAGACCCAGTACTTC. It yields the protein CASSLSQRGGPKTQYF.

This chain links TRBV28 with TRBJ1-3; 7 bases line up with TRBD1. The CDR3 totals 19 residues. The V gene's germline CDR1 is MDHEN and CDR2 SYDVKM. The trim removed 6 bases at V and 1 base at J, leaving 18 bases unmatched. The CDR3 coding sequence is TGTGCCAGCAGCCCGAGGCGCGGGACAGTTTCTTTTTCTGGAAACACCATATATTTT. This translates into CASSPRRGTVSFSGNTIYF.

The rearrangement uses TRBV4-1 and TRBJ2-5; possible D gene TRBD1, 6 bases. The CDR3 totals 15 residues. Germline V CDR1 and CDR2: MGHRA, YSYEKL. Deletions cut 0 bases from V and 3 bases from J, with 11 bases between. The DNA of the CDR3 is TGCGCCAGCAGCCAAGATGACAGGCGGGAAGAGACCCAGTACTTC. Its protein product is CASSQDDRREETQYF.

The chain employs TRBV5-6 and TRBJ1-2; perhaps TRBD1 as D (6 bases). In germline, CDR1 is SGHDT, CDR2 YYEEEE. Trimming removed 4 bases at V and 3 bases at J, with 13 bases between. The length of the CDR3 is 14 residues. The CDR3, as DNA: TGTGCCAGCAGCCCCGTCGGACAGTACTATGGCTACACCTTC. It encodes CASSPVGQYYGYTF.

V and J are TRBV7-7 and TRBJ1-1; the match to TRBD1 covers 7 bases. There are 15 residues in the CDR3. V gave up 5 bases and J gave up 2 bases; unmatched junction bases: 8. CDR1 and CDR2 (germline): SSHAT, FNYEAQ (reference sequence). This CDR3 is CASSPLGGLNTEAFF. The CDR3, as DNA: TGTGCCAGCAGCCCCCTAGGGGGCCTTAACACTGAAGCTTTCTTT.

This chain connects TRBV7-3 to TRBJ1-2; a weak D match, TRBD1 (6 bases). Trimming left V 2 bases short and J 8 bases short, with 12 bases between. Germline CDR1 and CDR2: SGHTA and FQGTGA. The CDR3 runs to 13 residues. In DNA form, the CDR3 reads TGTGCCAGCAGCTTAGGGGGCCTAGAGGGCTACACCTTC. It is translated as CASSLGGLEGYTF.

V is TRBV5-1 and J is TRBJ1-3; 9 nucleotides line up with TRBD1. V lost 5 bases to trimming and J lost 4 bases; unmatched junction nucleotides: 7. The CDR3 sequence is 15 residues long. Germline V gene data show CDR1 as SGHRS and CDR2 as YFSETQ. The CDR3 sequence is CASSRTGVGGNTIYF. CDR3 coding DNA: TGCGCCAGCAGTCGGACAGGGGTTGGCGGAAACACCATATATTTT. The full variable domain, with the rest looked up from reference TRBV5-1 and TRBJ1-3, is KAGVTQTPRYLIKTRGQQVTLSCSPISGHRSVSWYQQTPGQGLQFLFEYFSETQRNKGNFPGRFSGRQFSNSRSEMNVSTLELGDSALYLCASSRTGVGGNTIYFGEGSWLTVV.

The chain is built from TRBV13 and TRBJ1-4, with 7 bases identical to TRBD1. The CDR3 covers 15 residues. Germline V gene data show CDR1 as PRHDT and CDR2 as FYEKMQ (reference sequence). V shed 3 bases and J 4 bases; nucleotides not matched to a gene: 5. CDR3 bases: TGTGCCAGCAGCTTCCGGGACAGAAGTAATGAAAAACTGTTTTTT. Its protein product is CASSFRDRSNEKLFF.

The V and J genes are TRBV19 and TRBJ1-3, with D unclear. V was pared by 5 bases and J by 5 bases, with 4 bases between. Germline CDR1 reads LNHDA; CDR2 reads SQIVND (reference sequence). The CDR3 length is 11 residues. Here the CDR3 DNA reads TGTGCCAGTAGTGTCAGAAACACCATATATTTT. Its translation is CASSVRNTIYF.

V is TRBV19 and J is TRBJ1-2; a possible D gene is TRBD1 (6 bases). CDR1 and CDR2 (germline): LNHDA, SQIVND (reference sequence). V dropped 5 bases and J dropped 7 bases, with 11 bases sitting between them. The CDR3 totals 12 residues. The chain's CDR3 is CASSSDRIGYTF. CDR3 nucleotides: TGTGCCAGTAGTTCAGACAGGATTGGCTACACCTTC.

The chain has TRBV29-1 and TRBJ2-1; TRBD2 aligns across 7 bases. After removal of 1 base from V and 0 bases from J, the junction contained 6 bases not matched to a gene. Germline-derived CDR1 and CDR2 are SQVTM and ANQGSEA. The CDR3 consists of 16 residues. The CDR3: CSVEAAGGSSYNEQFF. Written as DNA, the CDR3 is TGCAGCGTTGAAGCGGCGGGCGGGAGCTCCTACAATGAGCAGTTCTTC.

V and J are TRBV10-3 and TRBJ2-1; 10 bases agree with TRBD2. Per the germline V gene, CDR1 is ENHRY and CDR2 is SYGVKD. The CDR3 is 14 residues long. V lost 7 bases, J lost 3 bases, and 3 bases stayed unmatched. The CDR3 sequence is CAIKGTSDYNEQFF. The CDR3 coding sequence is TGTGCCATCAAAGGGACTAGCGACTACAATGAGCAGTTCTTC.

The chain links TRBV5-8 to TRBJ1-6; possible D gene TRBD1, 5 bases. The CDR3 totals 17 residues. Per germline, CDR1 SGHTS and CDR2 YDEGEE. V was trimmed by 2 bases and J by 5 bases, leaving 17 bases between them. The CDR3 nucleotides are TGTGCCAGCAGCTTCTTAGGGACGACTAGGAATAATTCACCCCTCCACTTT. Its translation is CASSFLGTTRNNSPLHF.

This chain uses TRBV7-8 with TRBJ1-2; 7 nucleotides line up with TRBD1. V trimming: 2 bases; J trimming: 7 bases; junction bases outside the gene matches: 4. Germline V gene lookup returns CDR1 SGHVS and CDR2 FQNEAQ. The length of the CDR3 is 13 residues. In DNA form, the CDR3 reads TGTGCCAGCAGCTTATACAGGGGAAGTGGCTACACCTTC. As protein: CASSLYRGSGYTF.

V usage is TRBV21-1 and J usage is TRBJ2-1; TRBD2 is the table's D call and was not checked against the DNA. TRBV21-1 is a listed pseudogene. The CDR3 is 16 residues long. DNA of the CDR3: TGTGCCAGCAGCCCCCGACTCCTTGGTGGGAGGAATGAGCAGTTCTTC. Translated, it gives CASSPRLLGGRNEQFF.